This TCR beta chain was found in a study of blood T cells in healthy people across ages. Study-level information: Template switching retrieved approximately one barcoded beta molecule for each two T cells. Study outcomes and limitations: There were more naive CD4+ cells and higher diversity in long-lived donors than in aged donors.

Every sample yielded at least 6.5 million isolated PBMCs. A note on this clonotype: Its antigen is still unknown. An end of the junction does not agree with germline; a read error may underlie this.

The use of a sample-barcoded 5' primer and a J-beta primer mix characterized a second PCR of roughly 6 to 12 cycles. TCRdb fed the 5' RACE reads into MiXCR, producing one record per CDR3 protein. The sample records hundreds of thousands of distinct CDR3 sequences, around 45% being singletons. The CDR3 is made up of 15 amino acids. The TCR comes from a man between 60 and 70 years old in good health. The sample comprised blood. The chain links TRBV12-3 or TRBV12-4 to TRBJ2-4, with D possibly being TRBD2 (6 bases). The J call could be wrong; TRBJ2-7 is a better fit for the DNA end. CDR3 region: CVSSGPVPGRNEQYF. CDR3 coding DNA: TGTGTCAGCAGTGGACCCGTACCGGGGAGGAACGAGCAGTACTTC.